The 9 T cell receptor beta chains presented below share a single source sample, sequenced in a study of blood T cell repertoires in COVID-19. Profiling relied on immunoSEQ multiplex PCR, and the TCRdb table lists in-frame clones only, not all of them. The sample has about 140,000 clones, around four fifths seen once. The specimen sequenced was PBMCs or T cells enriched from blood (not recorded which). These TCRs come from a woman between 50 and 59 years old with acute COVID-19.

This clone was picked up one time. The CDR3 region is CASSSFETQYF. The CDR3, as DNA: TGTGCCAGCAGTTCTTTCGAGACCCAGTACTTC. The V call is TRBV6-2 or TRBV6-3, the J call TRBJ2-5, with D uncertain. This CDR3 contains 11 residues. Trimming removed 4 bases from V and 5 bases from J, with 5 bases in between. CDR1 and CDR2 from the germline V gene are MNHEY and SVGEGT.

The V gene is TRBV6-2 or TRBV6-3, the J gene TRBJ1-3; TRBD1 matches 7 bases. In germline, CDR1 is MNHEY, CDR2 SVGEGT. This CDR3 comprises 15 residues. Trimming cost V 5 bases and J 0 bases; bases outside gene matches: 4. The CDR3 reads CASSPGDSSGNTIYF. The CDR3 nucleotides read TGTGCCAGCAGTCCAGGGGACAGCTCTGGAAACACCATATATTTT.

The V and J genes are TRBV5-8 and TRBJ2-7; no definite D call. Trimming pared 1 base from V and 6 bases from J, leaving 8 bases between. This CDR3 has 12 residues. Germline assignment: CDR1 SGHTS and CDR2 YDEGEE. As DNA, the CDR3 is TGTGCCAGCAGCTTGCGGAGAAGCGAGCAGTACTTC. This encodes CASSLRRSEQYF.

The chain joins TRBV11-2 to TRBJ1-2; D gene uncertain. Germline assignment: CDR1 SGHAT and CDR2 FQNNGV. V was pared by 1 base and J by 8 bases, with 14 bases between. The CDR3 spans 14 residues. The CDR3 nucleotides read TGTGCCAGCAGCTTAGCGGCGCAAGAGAGGGGCTACACCTTC. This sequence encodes CASSLAAQERGYTF.

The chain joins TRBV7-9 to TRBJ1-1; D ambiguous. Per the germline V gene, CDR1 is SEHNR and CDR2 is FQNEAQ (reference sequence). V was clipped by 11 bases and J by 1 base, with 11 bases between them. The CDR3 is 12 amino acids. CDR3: CAGKLANTEAFF. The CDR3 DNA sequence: TGTGCCGGAAAGTTAGCGAACACTGAAGCTTTCTTT. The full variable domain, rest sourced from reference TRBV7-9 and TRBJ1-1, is DTGVSQNPRHKITKRGQNVTFRCDPISEHNRLYWYRQTLGQGPEFLTYFQNEAQLEKSRLLSDRFSAERPKGSFSTLEIQRTEQGDSAMYLCAGKLANTEAFFGQGTRLTVV.

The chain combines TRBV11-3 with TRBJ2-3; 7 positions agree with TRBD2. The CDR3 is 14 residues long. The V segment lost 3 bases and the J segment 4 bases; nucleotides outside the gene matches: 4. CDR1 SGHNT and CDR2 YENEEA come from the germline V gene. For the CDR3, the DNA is TGTGCCAGCAGCTTGCGGGAGATGGCAGATACGCAGTATTTT. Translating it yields CASSLREMADTQYF. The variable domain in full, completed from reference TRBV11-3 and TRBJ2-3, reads EAGVVQSPRYKIIEKKQPVAFWCNPISGHNTLYWYLQNLGQGPELLIRYENEEAVDDSQLPKDRFSAERLKGVDSTLKIQPAELGDSAVYLCASSLREMADTQYFGPGTRLTVL.

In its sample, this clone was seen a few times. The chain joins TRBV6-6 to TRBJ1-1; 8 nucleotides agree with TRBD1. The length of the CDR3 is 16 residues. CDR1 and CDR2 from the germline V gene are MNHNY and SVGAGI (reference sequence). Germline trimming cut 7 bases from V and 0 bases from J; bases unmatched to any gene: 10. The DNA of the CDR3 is TGTGCCAGCACCAGAGGACAGGGCGCTATGAACACTGAAGCTTTCTTT. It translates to CASTRGQGAMNTEAFF.

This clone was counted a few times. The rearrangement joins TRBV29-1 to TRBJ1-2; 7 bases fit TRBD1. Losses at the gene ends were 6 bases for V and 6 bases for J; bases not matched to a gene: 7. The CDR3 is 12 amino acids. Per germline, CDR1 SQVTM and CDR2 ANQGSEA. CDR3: CSVADRDHGYTF. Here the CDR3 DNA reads TGCAGCGTCGCCGACAGGGACCATGGCTACACCTTC.

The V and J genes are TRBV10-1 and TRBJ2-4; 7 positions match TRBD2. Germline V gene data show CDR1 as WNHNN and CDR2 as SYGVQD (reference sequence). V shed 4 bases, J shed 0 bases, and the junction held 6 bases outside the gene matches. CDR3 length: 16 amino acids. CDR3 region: CASSGEGRLAKNIQYF. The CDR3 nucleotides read TGCGCCAGCAGTGGGGAGGGCAGATTAGCCAAAAACATTCAGTACTTC.